This T cell receptor beta chain comes out of a study of cytomegalovirus exposure and HLA in healthy donors. Study in general: Most donors, less than 85% of approximately 400 genotyped, fell in the Caucasian-associated ancestry cluster. Whole-study findings and limits: In a later analysis, a genetic analysis reported fewer productive-TCR N-insertions in an Asian-associated ancestry cluster than the cohort average. In a later analysis, DRB1 alleles had the most associated TCRs; HLA-C alleles the fewest.

This clone was seen a few times. Its antigen remains unidentified. The CDR3 is 13 residues long. The germline V gene has CDR1 SGDLS and CDR2 YYNGEE. V lost 0 bases, J lost 7 bases, and 8 bases lay in between. The PCR ran on 60 Vbeta and 13 Jbeta primers. In the original processing: The authors later counted roughly 76 million unique TCR beta chains, about 11 million of them shared. Produced via immunoSEQ multiplex PCR; TCRdb's table is partial and in-frame only. That table supplies the V and J calls and clone size; D and trimming were determined from the DNA. The sample holds about 170,000 clones; roughly 80% are singletons and the top ten take under 5%.

The sequence derives from a woman aged 50 to 60 in good health and CMV-seropositive. The sequencing input was PBMCs. This sequence joins TRBV9 and TRBJ2-1; the D is unclear. CDR3 loop: CASSVAVRNEQFF. DNA of the CDR3: TGTGCCAGCAGCGTAGCTGTGCGGAATGAGCAGTTCTTC. The full variable domain, completed using reference TRBV9 and TRBJ2-1, is DSGVTQTPKHLITATGQRVTLRCSPRSGDLSVYWYQQSLDQGLQFLIQYYNGEERAKGNILERFSAQQFPDLHSELNLSSLELGDSALYFCASSVAVRNEQFFGPGTRLTVL.